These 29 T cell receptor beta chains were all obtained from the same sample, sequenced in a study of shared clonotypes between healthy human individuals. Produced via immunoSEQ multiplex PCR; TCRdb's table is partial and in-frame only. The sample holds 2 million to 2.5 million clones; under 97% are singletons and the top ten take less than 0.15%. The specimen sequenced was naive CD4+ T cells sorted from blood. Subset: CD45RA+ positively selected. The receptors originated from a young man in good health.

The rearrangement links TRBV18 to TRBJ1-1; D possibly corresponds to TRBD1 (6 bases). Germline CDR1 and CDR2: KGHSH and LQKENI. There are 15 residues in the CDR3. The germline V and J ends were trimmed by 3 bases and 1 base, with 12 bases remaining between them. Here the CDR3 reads CASSPRTASNTEAFF. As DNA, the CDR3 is TGTGCCAGCTCACCGCGGACAGCCTCGAACACTGAAGCTTTCTTT. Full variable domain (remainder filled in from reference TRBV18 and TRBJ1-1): NAGVMQNPRHLVRRRGQEARLRCSPMKGHSHVYWYRQLPEEGLKFMVYLQKENIIDESGMPKERFSAEFPKEGPSILRIQQVVRGDSAAYFCASSPRTASNTEAFFGQGTRLTVV.

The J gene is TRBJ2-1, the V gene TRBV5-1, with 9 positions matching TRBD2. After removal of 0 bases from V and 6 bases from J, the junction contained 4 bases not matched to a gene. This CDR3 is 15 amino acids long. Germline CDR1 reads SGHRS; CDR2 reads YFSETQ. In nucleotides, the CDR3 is TGCGCCAGCAGCTTGGTGATAGCGGGGGCCAATGAGCAGTTCTTC. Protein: CASSLVIAGANEQFF. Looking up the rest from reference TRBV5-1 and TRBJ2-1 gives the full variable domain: KAGVTQTPRYLIKTRGQQVTLSCSPISGHRSVSWYQQTPGQGLQFLFEYFSETQRNKGNFPGRFSGRQFSNSRSEMNVSTLELGDSALYLCASSLVIAGANEQFFGPGTRLTVL.

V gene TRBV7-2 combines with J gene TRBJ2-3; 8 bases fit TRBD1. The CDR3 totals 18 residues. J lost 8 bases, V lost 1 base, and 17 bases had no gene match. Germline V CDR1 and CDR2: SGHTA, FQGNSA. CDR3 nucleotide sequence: TGTGCCAGCAGCTTAGATTCGACCGGACAGGGTAATATTGGTACGCAGTATTTT. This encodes CASSLDSTGQGNIGTQYF. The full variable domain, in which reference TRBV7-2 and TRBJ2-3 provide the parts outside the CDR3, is GAGVSQSPSNKVTEKGKDVELRCDPISGHTALYWYRQSLGQGLEFLIYFQGNSAPDKSGLPSDRFSAERTGGSVSTLTIQRTQQEDSAVYLCASSLDSTGQGNIGTQYFGPGTRLTVL.

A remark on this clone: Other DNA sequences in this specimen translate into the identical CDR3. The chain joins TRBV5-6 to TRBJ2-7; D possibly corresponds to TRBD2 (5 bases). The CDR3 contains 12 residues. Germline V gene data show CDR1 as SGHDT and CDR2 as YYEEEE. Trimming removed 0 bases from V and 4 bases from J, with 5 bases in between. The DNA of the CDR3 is TGTGCCAGCAGCTTGGGCGGGTACGAGCAGTACTTC. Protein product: CASSLGGYEQYF.

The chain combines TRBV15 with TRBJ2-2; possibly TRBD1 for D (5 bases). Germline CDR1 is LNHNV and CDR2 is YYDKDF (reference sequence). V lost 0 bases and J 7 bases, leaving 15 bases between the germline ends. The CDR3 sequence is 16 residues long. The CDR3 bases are TGTGCCACCAGCAGAGATTTAAGGGGTTTGAGCGGGGAGCTGTTTTTT. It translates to CATSRDLRGLSGELFF.

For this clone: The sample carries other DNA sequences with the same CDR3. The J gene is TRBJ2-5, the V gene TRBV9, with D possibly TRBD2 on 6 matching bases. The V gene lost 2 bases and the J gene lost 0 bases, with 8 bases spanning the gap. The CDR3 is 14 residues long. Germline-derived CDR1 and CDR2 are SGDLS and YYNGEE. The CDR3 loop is CASSVTSHQETQYF. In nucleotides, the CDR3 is TGTGCCAGCAGCGTTACTAGCCACCAAGAGACCCAGTACTTC.

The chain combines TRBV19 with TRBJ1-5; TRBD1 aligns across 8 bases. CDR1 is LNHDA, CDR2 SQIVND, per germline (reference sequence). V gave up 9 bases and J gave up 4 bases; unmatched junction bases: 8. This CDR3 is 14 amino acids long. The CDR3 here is CASCTQGANQPQHF. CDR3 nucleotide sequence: TGTGCCAGCTGCACCCAGGGGGCAAATCAGCCCCAGCATTTT.

The CDR3 region has the DNA TGTGCCAGCAGTTACTCGACTAGTTCCAACGAGCAGTACTTC. Protein product: CASSYSTSSNEQYF. The V call is TRBV6-5, the J call TRBJ2-7; weak D call: TRBD2 (6 bases). Trimming stripped 0 bases from V and 5 bases from J, with 11 bases between. The CDR3 length is 14 residues. Germline-derived CDR1 and CDR2 are MNHEY and SVGAGI.

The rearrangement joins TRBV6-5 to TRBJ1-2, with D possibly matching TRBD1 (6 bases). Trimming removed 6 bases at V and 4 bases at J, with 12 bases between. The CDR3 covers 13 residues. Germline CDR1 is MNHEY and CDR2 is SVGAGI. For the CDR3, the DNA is TGTGCCAGCAGCCTACAGGGCCTCTATGGCTACACCTTC. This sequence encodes CASSLQGLYGYTF.

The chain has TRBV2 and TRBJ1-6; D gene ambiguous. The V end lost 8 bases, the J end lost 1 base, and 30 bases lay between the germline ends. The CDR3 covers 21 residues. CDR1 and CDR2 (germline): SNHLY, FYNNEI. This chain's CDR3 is CASLKNGNRAAPISYNSPLHF. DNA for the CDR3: TGTGCCAGCCTCAAAAACGGAAACCGGGCCGCTCCAATTTCCTATAATTCACCCCTCCACTTT. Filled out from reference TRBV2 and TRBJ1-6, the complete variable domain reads EPEVTQTPSHQVTQMGQEVILRCVPISNHLYFYWYRQILGQKVEFLVSFYNNEISEKSEIFDDQFSVERPDGSNFTLKIRSTKLEDSAMYFCASLKNGNRAAPISYNSPLHFGNGTRLTVT.

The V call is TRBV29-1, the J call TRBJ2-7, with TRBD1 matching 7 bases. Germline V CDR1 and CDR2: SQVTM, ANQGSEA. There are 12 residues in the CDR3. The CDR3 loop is CSADEGASEQYF. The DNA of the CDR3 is TGCAGTGCTGACGAGGGGGCCTCCGAGCAGTACTTC.

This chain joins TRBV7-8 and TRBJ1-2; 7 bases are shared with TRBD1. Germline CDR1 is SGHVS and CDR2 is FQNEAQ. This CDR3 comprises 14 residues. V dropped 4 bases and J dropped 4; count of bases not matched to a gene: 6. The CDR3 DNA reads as TGTGCCAGCAGCTCCCGTGACAGGGCCTATGGCTACACCTTC. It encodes CASSSRDRAYGYTF.

Here the CDR3 reads CASSGTGLAGAGELFF. The CDR3 nucleotides read TGTGCCAGCAGTGGGACGGGACTAGCGGGAGCCGGGGAGCTGTTTTTT. The chain carries TRBV6-4 and TRBJ2-2; 14 nucleotides agree with TRBD2. V gave up 4 bases and J gave up 6 bases; unmatched junction bases: 4. CDR3 length equals 16 residues. Germline V lookup: CDR1 MRHNA, CDR2 SNTAGT.

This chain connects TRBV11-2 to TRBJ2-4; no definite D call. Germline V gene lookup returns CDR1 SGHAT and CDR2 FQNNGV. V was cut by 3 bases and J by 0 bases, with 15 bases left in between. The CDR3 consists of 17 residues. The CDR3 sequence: CASSFGPSYGAKNIQYF. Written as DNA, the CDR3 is TGTGCCAGCAGCTTCGGACCCTCTTATGGAGCCAAAAACATTCAGTACTTC.

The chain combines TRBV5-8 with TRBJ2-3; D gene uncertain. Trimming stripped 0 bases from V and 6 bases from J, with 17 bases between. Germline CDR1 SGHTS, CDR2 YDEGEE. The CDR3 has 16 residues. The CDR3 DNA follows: TGTGCCAGCAGCTTGGGACGAACACCCCAAGGGGATACGCAGTATTTT. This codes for CASSLGRTPQGDTQYF.

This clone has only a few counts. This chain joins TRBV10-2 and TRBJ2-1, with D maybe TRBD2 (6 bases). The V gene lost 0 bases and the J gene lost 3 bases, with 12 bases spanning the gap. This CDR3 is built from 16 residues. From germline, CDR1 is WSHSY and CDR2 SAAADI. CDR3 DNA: TGCGCCAGCAGTGAGTCGACTAGTGTCCTCTACAATGAGCAGTTCTTC. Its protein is CASSESTSVLYNEQFF.

The DNA for the CDR3 is TGTGCCACCACGACAGGGAGCTCGAGCGGGGAGCTGTTTTTT. It is translated as CATTTGSSSGELFF. The gene calls are TRBV6-5 and TRBJ2-2, with 7 bases matching TRBD1. V lost 10 bases and J lost 7; bases outside the gene matches: 12. CDR1 and CDR2 from the germline V gene are MNHEY and SVGAGI. The CDR3 contains 14 residues.

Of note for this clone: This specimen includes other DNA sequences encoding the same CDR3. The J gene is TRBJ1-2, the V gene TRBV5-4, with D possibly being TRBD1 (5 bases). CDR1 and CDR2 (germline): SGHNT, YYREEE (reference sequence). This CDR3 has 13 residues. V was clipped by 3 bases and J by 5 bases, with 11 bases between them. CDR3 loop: CASSSDSLYGYTF. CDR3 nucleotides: TGTGCCAGCAGCTCCGACAGTCTTTATGGCTACACCTTC.

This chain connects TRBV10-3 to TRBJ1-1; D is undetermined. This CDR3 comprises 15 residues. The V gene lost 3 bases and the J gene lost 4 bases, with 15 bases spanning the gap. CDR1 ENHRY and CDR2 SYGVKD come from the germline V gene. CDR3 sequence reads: CAISDQLGFGTEAFF. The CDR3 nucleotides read TGTGCCATCAGTGATCAATTGGGATTTGGCACTGAAGCTTTCTTT.

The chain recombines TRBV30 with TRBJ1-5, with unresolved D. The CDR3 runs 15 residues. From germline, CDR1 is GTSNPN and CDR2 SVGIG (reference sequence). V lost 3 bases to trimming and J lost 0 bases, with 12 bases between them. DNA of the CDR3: TGTGCCTGGAGAACCTCCAGCAATAGCAATCAGCCCCAGCATTTT. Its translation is CAWRTSSNSNQPQHF.

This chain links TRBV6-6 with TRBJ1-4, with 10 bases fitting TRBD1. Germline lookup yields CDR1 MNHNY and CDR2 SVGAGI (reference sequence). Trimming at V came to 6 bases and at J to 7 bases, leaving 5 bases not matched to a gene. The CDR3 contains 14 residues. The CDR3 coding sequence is TGTGCCAGCAGCCTGACAGGGGGCGTTGAAAAACTGTTTTTT. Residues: CASSLTGGVEKLFF.

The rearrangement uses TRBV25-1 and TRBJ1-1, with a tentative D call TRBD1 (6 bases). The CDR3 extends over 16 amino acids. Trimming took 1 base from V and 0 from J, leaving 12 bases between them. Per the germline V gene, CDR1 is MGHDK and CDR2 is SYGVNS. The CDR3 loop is CASSESLGALNTEAFF. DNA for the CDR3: TGTGCCAGCAGTGAATCATTGGGGGCCTTGAACACTGAAGCTTTCTTT.

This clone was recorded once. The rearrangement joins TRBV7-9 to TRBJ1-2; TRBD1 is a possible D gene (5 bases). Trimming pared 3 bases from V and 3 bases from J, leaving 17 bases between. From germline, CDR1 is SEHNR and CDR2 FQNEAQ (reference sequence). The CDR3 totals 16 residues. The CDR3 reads CASSLRGVTTYYGYTF. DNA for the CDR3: TGTGCCAGCAGCTTGCGGGGGGTGACAACTTACTATGGCTACACCTTC.

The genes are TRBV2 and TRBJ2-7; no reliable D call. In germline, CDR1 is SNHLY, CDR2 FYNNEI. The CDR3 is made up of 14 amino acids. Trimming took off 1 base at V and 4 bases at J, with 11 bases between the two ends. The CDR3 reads CASSEEGGSYEQYF. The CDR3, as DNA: TGTGCCAGCAGTGAAGAGGGTGGTTCGTACGAGCAGTACTTC.

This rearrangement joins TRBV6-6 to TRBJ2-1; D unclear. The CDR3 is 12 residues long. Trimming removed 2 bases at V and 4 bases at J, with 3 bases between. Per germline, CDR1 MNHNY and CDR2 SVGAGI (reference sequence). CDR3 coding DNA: TGTGCCAGCAGTTACGGGTACAATGAGCAGTTCTTC. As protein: CASSYGYNEQFF.

DNA of the CDR3: TGTGCCAGCAGCTTAGCGGTCTTGAGTTATGGCTACACCTTC. Protein: CASSLAVLSYGYTF. The chain joins TRBV7-8 to TRBJ1-2; no definite D call. Per germline, CDR1 SGHVS and CDR2 FQNEAQ. Trimming cost V 0 bases and J 5 bases, with 10 bases left between them. This CDR3 comprises 14 residues. The full variable domain, rest sourced from reference TRBV7-8 and TRBJ1-2, is GAGVSQSPRYKVAKRGQDVALRCDPISGHVSLFWYQQALGQGPEFLTYFQNEAQLDKSGLPSDRFFAERPEGSVSTLKIQRTQQEDSAVYLCASSLAVLSYGYTFGSGTRLTVV.

The CDR3 bases are TGTGCCAGCAGCTTAGCTGGGGGGCTAGCGGGAAGTGAGCAGTACTTC. As protein: CASSLAGGLAGSEQYF. The rearrangement uses TRBV7-2 and TRBJ2-7; TRBD2 matches at 9 bases. The CDR3 runs to 16 residues. Germline CDR1 SGHTA, CDR2 FQGNSA. The J segment lost 7 bases and the V segment lost 0 bases, leaving 10 bases of the junction unmatched.

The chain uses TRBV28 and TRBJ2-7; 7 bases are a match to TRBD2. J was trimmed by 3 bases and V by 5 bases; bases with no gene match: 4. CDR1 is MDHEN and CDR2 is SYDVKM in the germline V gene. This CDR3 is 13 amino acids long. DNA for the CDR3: TGTGCCAGCAGTCGGGCGGGGGTCTACGAGCAGTACTTC. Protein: CASSRAGVYEQYF.

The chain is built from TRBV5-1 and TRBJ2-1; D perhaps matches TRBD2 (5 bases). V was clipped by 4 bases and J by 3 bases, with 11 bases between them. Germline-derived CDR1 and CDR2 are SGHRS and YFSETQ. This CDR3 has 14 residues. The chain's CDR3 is CASSRGQNYNEQFF. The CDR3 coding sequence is TGCGCCAGCAGCCGGGGTCAAAACTACAATGAGCAGTTCTTC.